This TCR beta chain is drawn from a study of blood T cell repertoires in COVID-19 (dated by TCRdb to the early 2020s). For context, the study as a whole: Samples covering the acute and convalescent phases of COVID-19 were provided by collaborators in the United States, Italy and Spain. The samples were drawn from two sources: the first 160 participants of the ongoing ImmuneRACE study, and 950 to 1,500 subjects contributed by 6 global collaborators. The dataset comprised deeply sampled blood TCRbeta repertoires from subjects exposed to, actively infected with, or recovered from COVID-19. The material from the prospective study consisted of cDNA or gDNA derived from T cells, B-cell-depleted T cells, or PBMCs. The repertoires were released in a freely available public database meant as a resource for research on the immune response to SARS-CoV-2. Where available, HLA class I and class II types were taken from metadata supplied by the sample provider and were not determined by assay-based typing. Nearly every sample came with metadata listing a de-identified subject ID, COVID-19 status, age in years and sex.

The immunoSEQ Assay, a bias-controlled multiplex PCR, was used to amplify TCRbeta CDR3 regions from genomic DNA. Regarding the original processing steps: The number of nucleated cells in each sample was estimated by amplification of reference gene primers within the assay. Sequence reads were collapsed and filtered to measure the absolute abundance of every unique TCRbeta CDR3 rearrangement. For each sample, productive Simpson clonality was calculated by taking the square root of Simpson's diversity index across productive rearrangements. In its TCRdb copy, this immuneACCESS table keeps in-frame sequences only and misses some clones. Where compared with another copy, unresolved V genes explain less than half of these, and the others have no known cause. D and trimming were read from the DNA, whereas the V and J calls and clone size are those reported in that table. For this sample the table gives about 240,000 clones, of which 70% to 90% were detected only once. The ten largest clones add up to around 3% of the sample.

Enrolling through a virtual design, the prospective study's participants ranged in age from about 18 to 89 years and lived across roughly 24 United States geographic areas. Cohort assignment in the prospective study relied on participant-reported clinical history from a screening survey and a study questionnaire. Mobile phlebotomists in the prospective study collected whole blood, serum and a nasopharyngeal or oropharyngeal swab from every participant. Prospective study participants could optionally give additional blood draws and questionnaires over a roughly 2-month period. Before DNA extraction, prospective study blood samples were shipped either frozen or at room temperature. The CDR3, cysteine through phenylalanine, is 15 amino acids long. Only CDR3 DNA remains: 45 bases, in frame from the first base. Trimming takes 4 bases off V and 3 bases off J; junction bases not matched to a gene: 5. Taken from the germline V gene (reference sequence), the CDR1 and CDR2 loops are LNHDA and SQIVND.

Points the paper makes about the study in general: Clinical and demographic metadata were provided uncurated, with the amount varying by source and participant.

To note about this clone: No cognate antigen has been identified for it. Qualities for individual bases were not recorded, and no much larger clone is one base off.

This TCR came from a woman in her forties with acute COVID-19. Sequencing was performed on PBMCs or T cells enriched from blood (not recorded which). Here the chain combines TRBV19 and TRBJ2-7, with 11 middle bases fitting TRBD1. CDR3 loop: CASSNGQGAFYEQYF. DNA sequence: TGTGCCAGTAGTAACGGACAGGGGGCCTTCTACGAGCAGTACTTC.